This T cell receptor beta chain was retrieved from a study of T cell repertoires in cytomegalovirus infection. Overall study findings and caveats: There were carriers of CMV plus the relevant HLA, and cumulative public TCR beta family frequency identified them. The ex vivo response showed dominance by HLA-C-restricted CMV-specific TCR beta clonotypes.

A single record per CDR3 protein comes from TCRdb applying MiXCR to the reads. The sample has about 920,000 distinct CDR3 sequences; roughly 30% are singletons. From germline, CDR1 is MGHRA and CDR2 YSYEKL. V was trimmed by 1 base and J by 10 bases, leaving 11 bases between them. The CDR3 runs to 13 residues. As regards this clonotype: Its antigen is not identified.

Sequenced here: cultured CD8+ T cells from PBMCs, sampled from culture after CMV antigen stimulation. The rearrangement links TRBV4-1 to TRBJ1-5; the D is unclear. The clonotype comes from a human donor in good health (CMV status not recorded). Some clones in this sample may be carry-over from other donors' samples. The CDR3 here is CASSQGLAGPQHF. The CDR3 DNA is TGCGCCAGCAGCCAAGGGCTAGCAGGACCCCAGCATTTT.